This T cell receptor (beta chain) was found in a study of response to subunit inactivated influenza vaccine. Findings and caveats of the study: Each seasonal flu vaccination may recruit only limited new T cells, authors suggested.

Turning to this clonotype: The antigen remains unidentified.

TCRdb reprocessed the RT-PCR reads via MiXCR and lists one record per CDR3 protein. This table has 530,000 or so distinct CDR3 sequences, roughly 12% appearing once. Per the germline V gene, CDR1 is SGDLS and CDR2 is YYNGEE. The V segment lost 1 base and the J segment 5 bases; nucleotides outside the gene matches: 6. The CDR3 loop spans 15 amino acids. Source: PBMCs from blood, taken on the day of vaccination. V is TRBV9 and J is TRBJ2-5, with 9 bases lining up with TRBD1. The source of this sequence is a man aged 45-65 years who received an inactivated influenza vaccine. CDR3 region: CASSVTGGWWETQYF. The CDR3 coding sequence is TGTGCCAGCAGCGTAACAGGGGGCTGGTGGGAGACCCAGTACTTC.